This TCR beta chain emerged from a study of CD4 T cells in relation to SARS-CoV-2 and coronaviruses (dated by TCRdb to 2020 to 2023). Study-level background: In the ViraFEST assay, PBMCs were cultured with antigen for 9 to 10 days, after which TCR beta CDR3s were sequenced to identify antigen-specific clonal expansions. The Adaptive Biotechnologies TCR-sequencing kit was used to sequence samples from a few pre-COVID donors and the naive versus memory experiments, whereas other data were Illumina-based. The study assessed, at the TCR clonotype level, memory CD4+ T cell crossreactivity between SARS-CoV-2 and common cold coronavirus spike proteins. For other donors in the study, expansion assays were sequenced with a different, Illumina-based TCR-beta assay. The negative reference condition was either a culture with an HIV-1 Nef peptide pool or a culture with no peptide. Patient-derived lymphoblastoid cell lines were used to map the HLA restriction of shared crossreactive spike epitopes. Overall results and qualifications from the work: No donor contributed both pre-pandemic and post-infection samples, which limited tracing the source of pre-existing responses. Roughly 67% of donors had memory CD4+ clonotypes that crossrecognized SARS-CoV-2 and at least one common cold coronavirus spike. The study was limited by small numbers of patients and tested TCRs. Crossreactivity analysis centred on spike protein, so crossreactivity against other viral proteins was not assessed. Significantly weaker SARS-CoV-2-driven expansion was shown by crossreactive clones than by monoreactive clones, consistent with antigenic imprinting.

The library relied on the immunoSEQ multiplex PCR assay. The paper's processing steps were these. During preprocessing, nonproductive sequences were removed, along with CDR3s that did not begin with C, did not end with F or W, or were shorter than 7 amino acids. Antigen-specific clonotypes were called with the MANAFEST web app on the basis of expansion relative to the reference and to other culture wells. A clone counted as positive if significantly expanded in 2 of 3 replicate wells versus the reference culture at FDR below 0.05. A further requirement for positive clones was significant expansion compared with all other tandem wells, along with an odds ratio above 5. After three terminal residues were trimmed from each end, CDR3 homology was quantified as pairwise Levenshtein distance using the stringdist R package. TCRdb retrieved this table from immuneACCESS and kept in-frame rearrangements only. Not all clones are present; in checked studies, unresolved V genes account for under half, and no reason is known for the remainder. That table supplies the V and J calls and clone size; D and trimming were determined from the DNA. The sample table contains around 20,000 clones; only one count was recorded for roughly 81% of them. The top ten clonotypes cover about a fifth of the sample.

This clone turned up a few times. The antigen this receptor binds is unknown. Base quality data are lacking; no much larger clone is found one base away. CD4+ T cells from unexposed donors were collected before the COVID-19 pandemic (2011-2018). The EasySep CD4+ T cell isolation kit was used to isolate CD4+ T cells once the cultures had run for nine to eleven days. As cell numbers permitted, CD4+ T cells from unexposed donors were tested for reactivity to SARS-CoV-2 S and N and to four common cold coronavirus spike pools. Each well received about 2 million PBMCs, cultured in IMDM supplemented with approximately 5.2% human AB serum and around 9 IU/ml IL-2. Half of the culture medium was replaced with fresh IL-2-containing medium on days 3 and 7. In general, triplicate replicate wells were used for every peptide culture condition. The leukapheresis product used for the unexposed donors was purchased from a commercial source. Ficoll-Paque PLUS gradient centrifugation was used to isolate PBMCs from leukapheresis product or whole blood. PBMCs were either used fresh in the expansion assay or cryopreserved at -140 degrees C. The QIAamp Micro DNA Kit was used to extract genomic DNA from the CD4+ T cells.

The CDR3 covers 13 residues, taking in both the cysteine and the phenylalanine. Of all the DNA, just the CDR3 is kept, 39 bases in frame from base 1. According to the germline V gene, CDR1 reads MNHNS and CDR2 reads SASEGT. Deletion took 2 bases off V and 7 bases off J, with a span of 11 bases between the germline ends. The sample taken for sequencing was CD4+ T cells from PBMCs, cultured in vitro. This TCR came from a human donor in good health. The chain is made from TRBV6-1 and TRBJ1-1, with the D segment identity uncertain. The base sequence is TGTGCCAGCAGTGAAACGGGGTGGGGTGAAGCTTTCTTT. Translated, it gives CASSETGWGEAFF.